Each of the 28 T cell receptor beta chains below was sequenced from the same sample in a study of T cell responses to AZD1222 COVID-19 vaccine. TCRdb keeps only in-frame clones here, not all; method: immunoSEQ multiplex PCR. The sample contains over 150,000 clones, more than 75% of which appear only once. This sample comprised peripheral blood, obtained on day 0 of AZD1222 vaccination. The receptors derive from an adult in good health.

The rearrangement links TRBV6-5 to TRBJ2-7; 9 bases map to TRBD1. From germline, CDR1 is MNHEY and CDR2 SVGAGI. The V gene end was trimmed by 0 bases and the J gene end by 7 bases; junction bases not matched to a gene: 10. This CDR3 region has 16 residues. CDR3 sequence reads: CASSYSRGTGSREQYF. The CDR3 DNA reads as TGTGCCAGCAGTTACTCGAGAGGGACAGGGTCTCGGGAGCAGTACTTC.

A few counts support this clone. The chain has TRBV6-6 and TRBJ2-1, with TRBD1 as a possible D gene (6 bases). The CDR3 has 11 amino acids. The V and J ends lost 7 bases and 6 bases respectively, with 7 bases between them. Germline lookup yields CDR1 MNHNY and CDR2 SVGAGI (reference sequence). CDR3: CASTQGNEQFF. The CDR3 bases are TGTGCCAGCACACAGGGCAATGAGCAGTTCTTC.

The chain combines TRBV6-2 or TRBV6-3 with TRBJ1-2; D not resolved. Looked up from germline, CDR1 is MNHEY and CDR2 is SVGEGT. This CDR3 has 12 residues. V was pared by 5 bases and J by 1 base, with 5 bases between. The chain's CDR3 is CASSMVNYGYTF. In DNA form, the CDR3 reads TGTGCCAGCAGTATGGTTAACTATGGCTACACCTTC.

The rearrangement joins TRBV7-3 to TRBJ2-5, with D possibly being TRBD2 (5 bases). Trimming removed 2 bases from V and 7 bases from J, with 14 bases in between. The germline gives CDR1 SGHTA, CDR2 FQGTGA. The CDR3 has 14 amino acids. The CDR3 spells CASSLAREEGTQYF. The CDR3 DNA is TGTGCCAGCAGCTTAGCCCGAGAAGAGGGGACCCAGTACTTC.

The V gene is TRBV5-8, the J gene TRBJ1-5; a possible D gene is TRBD1 (6 bases). Germline V gives CDR1 SGHTS, CDR2 YDEGEE. Deletions cut 2 bases from V and 4 bases from J, with 16 bases between. The CDR3 loop spans 16 amino acids. The CDR3 DNA sequence: TGTGCCAGCAGCTTCGAGTGGGGGCGGGTGAATCAGCCCCAGCATTTT. Its translation: CASSFEWGRVNQPQHF.

This chain joins TRBV27 and TRBJ1-2; 9 bases agree with TRBD1. This CDR3 has 14 residues. From germline, CDR1 is MNHEY and CDR2 SMNVEV (reference sequence). After removal of 6 bases from V and 3 bases from J, the junction contained 5 bases not matched to a gene. The CDR3 loop is CASRIGQGYYGYTF. In DNA form, the CDR3 reads TGTGCCAGCAGGATTGGACAGGGGTACTATGGCTACACCTTC.

V usage is TRBV14 and J usage is TRBJ1-1; D may be TRBD1 (5 bases). CDR1 and CDR2 (germline): SGHDN, FVKESK. V was shortened by 1 base and J by 4 bases, with 13 bases between the two germline ends. This CDR3 has 15 residues. The CDR3, as DNA: TGTGCCAGCAGCCAAGGGGGGTTTTCCAGCACTGAAGCTTTCTTT. Protein product: CASSQGGFSSTEAFF.

CDR3 region: CASSLSALRNNEQFF. CDR3 DNA sequence: TGTGCCAGCAGCTTGAGTGCCCTCCGTAACAATGAGCAGTTCTTC. The chain is built from TRBV5-5 and TRBJ2-1; D remains ambiguous. The germline V and J ends were trimmed by 1 base and 5 bases, with 13 bases remaining between them. From germline, CDR1 is SGHKS and CDR2 YYEKEE (reference sequence). The CDR3 runs to 15 residues.

The chain uses TRBV28 and TRBJ1-2; D is undetermined. The CDR3 consists of 13 residues. The V and J ends lost 6 bases and 5 bases respectively, with 13 bases between them. Germline V CDR1 and CDR2: MDHEN, SYDVKM. The CDR3 bases are TGTGCCAGCAGCCGTCCGTTTCCGTATGGCTACACCTTC. It encodes CASSRPFPYGYTF.

The V call is TRBV30, the J call TRBJ2-5, with 9 bases identical to TRBD2. Germline V gene lookup returns CDR1 GTSNPN and CDR2 SVGIG (reference sequence). Germline trimming cut 1 base from V and 4 bases from J; bases unmatched to any gene: 10. The CDR3 runs 16 residues. The CDR3 loop is CAWSAGETSGPETQYF. In nucleotides, the CDR3 is TGTGCCTGGAGTGCAGGAGAAACTAGCGGGCCAGAGACCCAGTACTTC.

The rearrangement links TRBV11-3 to TRBJ2-2, with TRBD2 matching 9 bases. CDR1 is SGHNT, CDR2 YENEEA, per germline. The CDR3 has 16 amino acids. The V gene end was trimmed by 2 bases and the J gene end by 0 bases; junction bases not matched to a gene: 1. CDR3 bases: TGTGCCAGCAGCTTAACTAGCGGGTCGAACACCGGGGAGCTGTTTTTT. Protein sequence: CASSLTSGSNTGELFF.

V gene TRBV30 combines with J gene TRBJ1-2; 7 bases align to TRBD1. V was pared by 5 bases and J by 4 bases, with 10 bases of the junction left unmatched. The CDR3 is made up of 14 amino acids. In germline, CDR1 is GTSNPN, CDR2 SVGIG (reference sequence). For the CDR3, the DNA is TGTGCCTGGGCGTTCACAGGGGCACTCTATGGCTACACCTTC. Encoded protein: CAWAFTGALYGYTF.

This chain uses TRBV28 with TRBJ1-2; the D is unclear. V was cut by 5 bases and J by 2 bases, with 12 bases left in between. Germline loops: CDR1 MDHEN, CDR2 SYDVKM. The length of the CDR3 is 14 residues. The chain's CDR3 is CASSSGMANYGYTF. The CDR3 nucleotides are TGTGCCAGCAGTAGCGGGATGGCAAACTATGGCTACACCTTC.

This sequence joins TRBV19 and TRBJ1-5; 8 bases fit TRBD1. With 7 bases clipped from V and 5 bases from J, the junction kept 7 bases outside the gene matches. Germline V gives CDR1 LNHDA, CDR2 SQIVND (reference sequence). This CDR3 region has 14 residues. CDR3 DNA sequence: TGTGCCAGTATGACAGGGGACCGGTATCAGCCCCAGCATTTT. Its translation is CASMTGDRYQPQHF.

This rearrangement joins TRBV3-1 (or the pseudogene TRBV3-2) to TRBJ2-3, with 12 positions matching TRBD2. Germline CDR1 reads LGHDT; CDR2 reads YNNKEL (reference sequence). V was clipped by 4 bases and J by 5 bases; unmatched bases: 7. The CDR3 spans 16 residues. The CDR3 region has the DNA TGTGCCAGCAGCCCCCCTAGCGGGGGGGCCGGAGATACGCAGTATTTT. Protein product: CASSPPSGGAGDTQYF.

V gene TRBV6-2 or TRBV6-3 combines with J gene TRBJ1-1, with D possibly being TRBD1 (5 bases). V was pared by 2 bases and J by 4 bases, with 11 bases between. The CDR3 runs to 14 residues. CDR1 MNHEY and CDR2 SVGEGT come from the germline V gene. DNA of the CDR3: TGTGCCAGCAGTTACGGGCACGGGGGCACTGAAGCTTTCTTT. This encodes CASSYGHGGTEAFF.

The genes are TRBV18 and TRBJ1-5; tentative D call: TRBD1 (5 bases). Trimming left V 6 bases short and J 4 bases short, with 7 bases between. This CDR3 is built from 12 residues. CDR1 and CDR2 from the germline V gene are KGHSH and LQKENI. This chain's CDR3 is CASSQGNQPQHF. The CDR3, as DNA: TGTGCCAGCTCCCAGGGTAATCAGCCCCAGCATTTT.

V is TRBV2 and J is TRBJ1-4, with 9 bases that match TRBD1. The CDR3 has 14 amino acids. V dropped 5 bases and J dropped 8; count of bases not matched to a gene: 6. Germline CDR1 reads SNHLY; CDR2 reads FYNNEI. The CDR3 spells CASSSGTGWEKLFF. DNA of the CDR3: TGTGCCAGCAGTTCCGGGACAGGGTGGGAAAAACTGTTTTTT.

As DNA, the CDR3 is TGTGCCAGCAGCGCCGGACTCCACAATGAGCAGTTCTTC. The encoded protein is CASSAGLHNEQFF. The V gene is TRBV9, the J gene TRBJ2-1; perhaps TRBD2 as D (5 bases). Germline V gene lookup returns CDR1 SGDLS and CDR2 YYNGEE. V dropped 3 bases and J dropped 5 bases, with 9 bases sitting between them. The CDR3 consists of 13 residues.

The gene calls are TRBV7-3 and TRBJ1-5; no definite D call. The CDR3 consists of 12 residues. Looked up from germline, CDR1 is SGHTA and CDR2 is FQGTGA. The ends were cut back, 5 bases at V and 6 bases at J, with 8 bases in the middle. The CDR3 loop reads CASSLGTQPQHF. Written as DNA, the CDR3 is TGTGCCAGCAGCCTCGGAACTCAGCCCCAGCATTTT.

The rearrangement joins TRBV28 to TRBJ1-1; maybe TRBD1 (6 bases). Germline CDR1 MDHEN, CDR2 SYDVKM. Between the trimmed V and J ends, which lost 3 bases and 2 bases, there was a span of 10 bases. The CDR3 spans 14 residues. CDR3: CASSFSGANTEAFF. The CDR3 DNA sequence: TGTGCCAGCAGTTTTTCGGGGGCTAACACTGAAGCTTTCTTT.

V gene TRBV3-1 (or the pseudogene TRBV3-2) combines with J gene TRBJ2-5, with TRBD2 matching over 7 bases. The germline V gene has CDR1 LGHDT and CDR2 YNNKEL (reference sequence). The V segment lost 7 bases and the J segment 2 bases; nucleotides outside the gene matches: 7. The CDR3 is 14 residues long. The CDR3 loop is CASNHQRGQETQYF. CDR3 in DNA: TGTGCCAGCAACCACCAGCGGGGACAAGAGACCCAGTACTTC.

There are a few counts of this clone. J is TRBJ1-6 and V is TRBV7-9, with TRBD1 matching over 8 bases. V lost 2 bases and J lost 3; bases outside the gene matches: 9. Germline loops: CDR1 SEHNR, CDR2 FQNEAQ (reference sequence). This CDR3 spans 18 amino acids. CDR3 DNA: TGTGCCAGCAGCTTACCTGTAGACAGGGGAGGCTATAATTCACCCCTCCACTTT. Translating it yields CASSLPVDRGGYNSPLHF.

This clone has only a few counts. The chain combines TRBV12-3 or TRBV12-4 with TRBJ1-1; D not resolved. The CDR3 spans 12 residues. V lost 3 bases to trimming and J lost 10 bases, with 12 bases between them. In DNA, the CDR3 is TGTGCCAGCAGTTTTGGTGGAGTTGGAGCTTTCTTT. This gives the protein CASSFGGVGAFF.

J is TRBJ2-5 and V is TRBV29-1, with 8 bases lining up with TRBD1. CDR1 and CDR2 (germline): SQVTM, ANQGSEA. This CDR3 comprises 11 residues. With 6 bases clipped from V and 5 bases from J, the junction kept 2 bases outside the gene matches. The CDR3 here is CSVRTGETQYF. The CDR3 DNA follows: TGCAGCGTCAGGACAGGGGAGACCCAGTACTTC.

The J gene is TRBJ1-2, the V gene TRBV7-8; the match to TRBD1 covers 11 bases. Germline V gene lookup returns CDR1 SGHVS and CDR2 FQNEAQ. The CDR3 is made up of 15 amino acids. Unmatched junction bases numbered 3, after V lost 1 base and J lost 5 bases. The CDR3 DNA reads as TGTGCCAGCAGCTTAGAGGACAGGGGGCGGTATGGCTACACCTTC. Amino acids: CASSLEDRGRYGYTF.

In its sample, this clone was seen once. V and J are TRBV6-5 and TRBJ1-6, with 9 positions matching TRBD1. Germline V lookup: CDR1 MNHEY, CDR2 SVGAGI. This CDR3 is 13 amino acids long. Trimming at V came to 8 bases and at J to 7 bases, leaving 3 bases not matched to a gene. This chain's CDR3 is CASVGQGNSPLHF. The DNA of the CDR3 is TGTGCCAGCGTAGGACAGGGGAATTCACCCCTCCACTTT.

The chain employs TRBV11-2 and TRBJ1-1; maybe TRBD1 (5 bases). The CDR3 is 14 amino acids. Germline CDR1 and CDR2: SGHAT and FQNNGV. V was clipped by 6 bases and J by 3 bases, with 14 bases between them. CDR3 nucleotide sequence: TGTGCCAGCAGGGGCCGACGGGGGGACACTGAAGCTTTCTTT. Protein product: CASRGRRGDTEAFF.